Listed here are 14 T cell receptor beta chains from one sample, sequenced in a study of shared clonotypes between healthy human individuals. Sequencing used immunoSEQ multiplex PCR; TCRdb keeps in-frame clones, though not all of them. The data show millions of clones, over 85% seen once. Sequenced: naive CD4+ T cells sorted from blood. Subset noted: CD45RA+ positively selected. The source of these receptors is a young man in good health.

The chain links TRBV15 to TRBJ2-5, with D maybe TRBD1 (6 bases). Looked up from germline, CDR1 is LNHNV and CDR2 is YYDKDF (reference sequence). V lost 5 bases to trimming and J lost 2 bases, with 15 bases between them. The CDR3 has 15 amino acids. The CDR3 DNA is TGTGCCACCAGCCAGGGGCTCACCCTTCAAGAGACCCAGTACTTC. Its translation: CATSQGLTLQETQYF.

The gene calls are TRBV5-1 and TRBJ2-6; D gene ambiguous. The length of the CDR3 is 16 residues. Trimming stripped 6 bases from V and 0 bases from J, with 13 bases between. Germline-derived CDR1 and CDR2 are SGHRS and YFSETQ. CDR3 residues: CASNTRPSSGANVLTF. In DNA, the CDR3 is TGCGCCAGCAATACTCGCCCCTCCTCTGGGGCCAACGTCCTGACTTTC.

The chain combines TRBV29-1 with TRBJ1-1; tentatively, D is TRBD1 (5 bases). The length of the CDR3 is 15 residues. Germline assignment: CDR1 SQVTM and CDR2 ANQGSEA. Between the trimmed V and J ends, which lost 1 base and 0 bases, there was a span of 12 bases. The CDR3 region is CSVEGYGTVNTEAFF. As DNA, the CDR3 is TGCAGCGTTGAAGGATACGGGACGGTGAACACTGAAGCTTTCTTT.

V is TRBV5-6 and J is TRBJ2-7; 9 bases fit TRBD1. This CDR3 is built from 14 residues. V was pared by 4 bases and J by 3 bases, with 5 bases of the junction left unmatched. Germline V gene data show CDR1 as SGHDT and CDR2 as YYEEEE. CDR3 sequence reads: CASSQDRGVYEQYF. CDR3 DNA: TGTGCCAGCAGCCAAGACAGGGGGGTCTACGAGCAGTACTTC.

The CDR3 sequence: CASSLETSGVREQYF. CDR3 DNA: TGTGCCAGCAGTTTGGAGACTAGTGGGGTTAGGGAGCAGTACTTC. The V and J genes are TRBV28 and TRBJ2-7, with a weak D call TRBD2 (6 bases). V was cut by 3 bases and J by 7 bases, with 19 bases left in between. Germline lookup yields CDR1 MDHEN and CDR2 SYDVKM. The CDR3 covers 15 residues.

The table lists this clone with a count of one. Other DNA sequences in this sample translate to the same CDR3. The chain employs TRBV29-1 and TRBJ1-1; TRBD1 aligns across 11 bases. CDR3 length: 13 amino acids. V trimming: 6 bases; J trimming: 5 bases; junction bases outside the gene matches: 5. CDR1 SQVTM and CDR2 ANQGSEA come from the germline V gene. The CDR3 loop reads CSVGQGARTEAFF. CDR3 DNA: TGCAGCGTCGGACAGGGGGCGCGTACTGAAGCTTTCTTT.

This clone was observed a single time. V usage is TRBV9 and J usage is TRBJ2-3, with D unclear. Trimming removed 7 bases at V and 0 bases at J, with 12 bases between. This CDR3 is built from 14 residues. Germline V gives CDR1 SGDLS, CDR2 YYNGEE. CDR3 region: CASGKGKSTDTQYF. The CDR3 DNA is TGTGCCAGCGGTAAGGGCAAGAGCACAGATACGCAGTATTTT.

The genes are TRBV5-8 and TRBJ2-5; 12 bases align to TRBD2. Trimming at V came to 4 bases and at J to 2 bases, leaving 9 bases not matched to a gene. The CDR3 sequence is 17 residues long. Germline V lookup: CDR1 SGHTS, CDR2 YDEGEE. The CDR3 DNA reads TGTGCCAGCAGCCTGGGGCTAGCGGGGGGGCAGCAAGAGACCCAGTACTTC. Protein: CASSLGLAGGQQETQYF.

The chain combines TRBV6-5 with TRBJ1-2; possible D gene TRBD1, 6 bases. Per the germline V gene, CDR1 is MNHEY and CDR2 is SVGAGI. CDR3 size: 13 residues. Trimming took 0 bases from V and 7 from J, leaving 9 bases between them. The CDR3 here is CASSYSTGRGYTF. The DNA of the CDR3 is TGTGCCAGCAGTTACTCGACAGGTCGTGGCTACACCTTC.

This sequence joins TRBV13 and TRBJ2-3, with D maybe TRBD2 (5 bases). CDR3 length: 14 amino acids. The V end was cut by 5 bases, the J end by 7 bases, with 16 bases between. CDR1 is PRHDT, CDR2 FYEKMQ, per germline (reference sequence). Written as DNA, the CDR3 is TGTGCCAGCAGCCATACTAGTGAACTGAATACGCAGTATTTT. Encoded protein: CASSHTSELNTQYF. The whole variable domain, remainder taken from reference TRBV13 and TRBJ2-3, is AAGVIQSPRHLIKEKRETATLKCYPIPRHDTVYWYQQGPGQDPQFLISFYEKMQSDKGSIPDRFSAQQFSDYHSELNMSSLELGDSALYFCASSHTSELNTQYFGPGTRLTVL.

This clone came up a few times. V is TRBV30 and J is TRBJ1-4; D is undetermined. Germline CDR1 is GTSNPN and CDR2 is SVGIG (reference sequence). Trimming stripped 0 bases from V and 8 bases from J, with 13 bases between. The CDR3 length is 14 residues. The CDR3 DNA reads as TGTGCCTGGAGTGTACGTGGGATACAAGAAAAACTGTTTTTT. It specifies CAWSVRGIQEKLFF.

This chain joins TRBV5-1 and TRBJ1-2; 9 bases align to TRBD1. CDR1 is SGHRS and CDR2 is YFSETQ in the germline V gene. The CDR3 runs 16 residues. Unmatched junction bases numbered 15, after V lost 3 bases and J lost 9 bases. The CDR3 nucleotides are TGCGCCAGCAGCTCCCTTGAGTCGGGACAGGGTTCGAGCTACACCTTC. Amino acid sequence: CASSSLESGQGSSYTF.

The V call is TRBV19, the J call TRBJ2-2; 7 nucleotides align to TRBD2. V was clipped by 5 bases and J by 3 bases; unmatched bases: 3. This CDR3 comprises 14 residues. Germline lookup yields CDR1 LNHDA and CDR2 SQIVND (reference sequence). This CDR3 reads CASSYRGDTGELFF. The CDR3 nucleotides are TGTGCCAGTAGTTATCGGGGGGACACCGGGGAGCTGTTTTTT. Full variable domain (remainder filled in from reference TRBV19 and TRBJ2-2): DGGITQSPKYLFRKEGQNVTLSCEQNLNHDAMYWYRQDPGQGLRLIYYSQIVNDFQKGDIAEGYSVSREKKESFPLTVTSAQKNPTAFYLCASSYRGDTGELFFGEGSRLTVL.

This clone has more than one count but fewer than ten. The sample holds other DNA sequences that translate to the same CDR3. The chain uses TRBV5-4 and TRBJ2-5, with D perhaps TRBD2 (5 bases). CDR1 SGHNT and CDR2 YYREEE come from the germline V gene (reference sequence). The CDR3 is 13 amino acids. V dropped 0 bases and J dropped 2 bases, with 5 bases sitting between them. The CDR3 loop reads CASSLGGQETQYF. DNA for the CDR3: TGTGCCAGCAGCTTGGGAGGGCAAGAGACCCAGTACTTC.